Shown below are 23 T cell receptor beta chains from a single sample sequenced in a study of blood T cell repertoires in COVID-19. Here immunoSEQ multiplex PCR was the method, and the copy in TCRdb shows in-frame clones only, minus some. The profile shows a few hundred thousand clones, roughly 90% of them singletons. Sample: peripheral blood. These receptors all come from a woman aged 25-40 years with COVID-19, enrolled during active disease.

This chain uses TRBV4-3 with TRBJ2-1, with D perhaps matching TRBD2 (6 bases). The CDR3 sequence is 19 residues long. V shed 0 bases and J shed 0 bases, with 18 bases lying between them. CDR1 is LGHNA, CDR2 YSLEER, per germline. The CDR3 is CASSQDGSGSGDSYNEQFF. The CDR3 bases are TGCGCCAGCAGCCAAGATGGGTCCGGTAGCGGTGACTCCTACAATGAGCAGTTCTTC.

The CDR3 is CASSFVRGYEQYV. The CDR3 nucleotides read TGTGCCAGCAGCTTTGTCAGGGGCTACGAGCAGTACGTC. The V and J genes are TRBV11-2 and TRBJ2-7; D might be TRBD1 (6 bases). The germline V and J ends were trimmed by 3 bases and 3 bases, with 9 bases remaining between them. The CDR3 extends over 13 amino acids. Germline V gene data show CDR1 as SGHAT and CDR2 as FQNNGV.

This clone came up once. In DNA, the CDR3 is TGTGCCACCAGCAGGGCCGGGACAGAGAACACCGGGGAGCTGTTTTTT. It encodes CATSRAGTENTGELFF. The chain employs TRBV15 and TRBJ2-2, with TRBD1 matching 7 bases. This CDR3 spans 16 amino acids. V was pared by 3 bases and J by 1 base, with 5 bases of the junction left unmatched. The germline CDR1 and CDR2 sequences are LNHNV and YYDKDF (reference sequence).

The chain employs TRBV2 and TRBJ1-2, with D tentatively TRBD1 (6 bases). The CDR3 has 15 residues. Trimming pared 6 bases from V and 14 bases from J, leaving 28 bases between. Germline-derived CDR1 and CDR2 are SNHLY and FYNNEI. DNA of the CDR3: TGTGCCAGCAGCCCCAGGGGAGGGGGAGCCGACAGCAGGACCTTC. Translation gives CASSPRGGGADSRTF.

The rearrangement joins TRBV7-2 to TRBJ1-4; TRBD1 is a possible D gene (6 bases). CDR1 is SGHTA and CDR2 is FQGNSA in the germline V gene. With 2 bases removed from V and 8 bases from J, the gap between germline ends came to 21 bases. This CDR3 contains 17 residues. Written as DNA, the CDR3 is TGTGCCAGCAGCTTATTAGCAGGGGTGGGGCTCGGAGAAAAACTGTTTTTT. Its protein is CASSLLAGVGLGEKLFF.

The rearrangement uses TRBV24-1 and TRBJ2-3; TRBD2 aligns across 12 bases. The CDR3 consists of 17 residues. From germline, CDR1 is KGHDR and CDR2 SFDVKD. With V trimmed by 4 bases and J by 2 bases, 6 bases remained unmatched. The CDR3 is CATSDPGLAGFTDTQYF. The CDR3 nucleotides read TGTGCCACCAGTGACCCGGGACTAGCGGGCTTCACAGATACGCAGTATTTT.

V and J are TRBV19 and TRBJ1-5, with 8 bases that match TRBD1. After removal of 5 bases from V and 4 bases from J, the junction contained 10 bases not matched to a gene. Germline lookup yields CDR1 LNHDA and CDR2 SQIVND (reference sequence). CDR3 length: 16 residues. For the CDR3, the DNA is TGTGCCAGTAGTGTTATCTACAGGGGGAGAAATCAGCCCCAGCATTTT. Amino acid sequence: CASSVIYRGRNQPQHF. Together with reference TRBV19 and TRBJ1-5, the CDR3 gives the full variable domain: DGGITQSPKYLFRKEGQNVTLSCEQNLNHDAMYWYRQDPGQGLRLIYYSQIVNDFQKGDIAEGYSVSREKKESFPLTVTSAQKNPTAFYLCASSVIYRGRNQPQHFGDGTRLSIL.

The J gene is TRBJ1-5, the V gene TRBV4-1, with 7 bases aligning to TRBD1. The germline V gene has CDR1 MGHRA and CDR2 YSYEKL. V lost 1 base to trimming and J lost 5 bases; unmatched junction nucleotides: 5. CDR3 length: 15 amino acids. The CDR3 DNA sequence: TGCGCCAGCAGCCAAGTAGGGACAGCCCATCAGCCCCAGCATTTT. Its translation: CASSQVGTAHQPQHF.

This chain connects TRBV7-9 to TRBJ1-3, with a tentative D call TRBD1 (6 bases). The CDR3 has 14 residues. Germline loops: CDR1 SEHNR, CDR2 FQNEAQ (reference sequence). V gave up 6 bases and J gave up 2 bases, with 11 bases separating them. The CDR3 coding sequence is TGTGCCAGCAGTCCAACAGGGACTGGAAACACCATATATTTT. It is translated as CASSPTGTGNTIYF.

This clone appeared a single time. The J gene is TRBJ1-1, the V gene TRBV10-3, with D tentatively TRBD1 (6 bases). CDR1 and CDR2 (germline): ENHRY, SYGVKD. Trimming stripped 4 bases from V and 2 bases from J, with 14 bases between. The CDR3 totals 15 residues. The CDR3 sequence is CAISVLTGPNTEAFF. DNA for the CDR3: TGTGCCATCAGTGTTTTGACAGGACCTAACACTGAAGCTTTCTTT.

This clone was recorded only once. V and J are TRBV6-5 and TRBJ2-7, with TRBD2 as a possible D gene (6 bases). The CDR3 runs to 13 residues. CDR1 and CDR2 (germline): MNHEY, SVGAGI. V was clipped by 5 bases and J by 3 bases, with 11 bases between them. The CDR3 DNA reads TGTGCCAGCAGTCCACGGGGGATCTACGAGCAGTACGTC. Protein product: CASSPRGIYEQYV.

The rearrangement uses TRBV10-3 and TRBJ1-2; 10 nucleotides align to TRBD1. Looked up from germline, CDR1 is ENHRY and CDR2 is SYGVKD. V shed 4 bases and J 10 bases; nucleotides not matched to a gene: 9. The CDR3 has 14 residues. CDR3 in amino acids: CAISGSGTGELYTF. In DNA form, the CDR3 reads TGTGCCATCAGTGGCTCCGGGACAGGGGAACTCTACACCTTC.

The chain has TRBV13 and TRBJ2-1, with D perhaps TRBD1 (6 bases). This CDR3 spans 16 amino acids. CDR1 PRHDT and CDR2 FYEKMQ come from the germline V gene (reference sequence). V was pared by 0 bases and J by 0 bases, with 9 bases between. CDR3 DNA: TGTGCCAGCAGCTTAGGTGGGGGCCTCTCCTACAATGAGCAGTTCTTC. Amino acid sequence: CASSLGGGLSYNEQFF.

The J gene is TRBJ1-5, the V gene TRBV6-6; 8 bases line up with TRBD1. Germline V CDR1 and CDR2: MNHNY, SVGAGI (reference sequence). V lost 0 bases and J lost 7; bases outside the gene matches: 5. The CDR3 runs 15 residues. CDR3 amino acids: CASSYSSGGGQPQHF. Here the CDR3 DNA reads TGTGCCAGCAGTTACTCATCAGGGGGCGGCCAGCCCCAGCATTTT.

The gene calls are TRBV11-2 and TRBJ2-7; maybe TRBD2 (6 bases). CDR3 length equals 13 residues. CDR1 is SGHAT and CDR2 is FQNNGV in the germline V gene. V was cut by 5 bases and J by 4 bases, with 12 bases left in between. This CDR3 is CASSLGRMYEQYF. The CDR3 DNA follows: TGTGCCAGCAGCCTAGGGAGGATGTACGAGCAGTACTTC.

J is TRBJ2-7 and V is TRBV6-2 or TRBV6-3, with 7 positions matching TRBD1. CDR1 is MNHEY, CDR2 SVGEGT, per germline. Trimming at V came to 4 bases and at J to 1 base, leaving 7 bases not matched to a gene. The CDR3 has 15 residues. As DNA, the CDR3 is TGTGCCAGCAGTTTTAGGACAGGCCGTTCCTACGAGCAGTACGTC. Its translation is CASSFRTGRSYEQYV.

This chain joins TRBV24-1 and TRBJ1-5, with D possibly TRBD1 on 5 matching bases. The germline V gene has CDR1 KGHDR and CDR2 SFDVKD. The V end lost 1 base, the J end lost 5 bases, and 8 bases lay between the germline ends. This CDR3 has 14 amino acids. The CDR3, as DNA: TGTGCCACCAGTGATTTCAGGGAGGATCAGCCCCAGCATTTT. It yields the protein CATSDFREDQPQHF.

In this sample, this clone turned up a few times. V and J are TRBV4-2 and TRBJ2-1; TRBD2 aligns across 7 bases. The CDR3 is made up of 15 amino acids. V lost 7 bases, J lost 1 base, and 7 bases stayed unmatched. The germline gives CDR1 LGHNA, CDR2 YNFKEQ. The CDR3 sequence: CASNEIAGSYNEQFF. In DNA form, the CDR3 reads TGTGCCAGCAACGAGATAGCGGGTTCCTACAATGAGCAGTTCTTC.

CDR3 loop: CASSLGVLNEQFF. CDR3 in DNA: TGTGCCAGCAGCTTGGGCGTTCTCAATGAGCAGTTCTTC. The V call is TRBV5-4, the J call TRBJ2-1; D unclear. The V and J ends lost 0 bases and 6 bases respectively, with 7 bases between them. The CDR3 runs 13 residues. The germline CDR1 and CDR2 sequences are SGHNT and YYREEE (reference sequence).

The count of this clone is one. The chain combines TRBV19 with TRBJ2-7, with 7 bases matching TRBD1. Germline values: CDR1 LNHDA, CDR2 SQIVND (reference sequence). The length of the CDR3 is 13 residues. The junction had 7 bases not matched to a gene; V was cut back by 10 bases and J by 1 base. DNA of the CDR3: TGTGCCACCTCAACAGGGGTATCCTACGAGCAGTACTTC. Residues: CATSTGVSYEQYF. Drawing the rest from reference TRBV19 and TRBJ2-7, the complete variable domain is DGGITQSPKYLFRKEGQNVTLSCEQNLNHDAMYWYRQDPGQGLRLIYYSQIVNDFQKGDIAEGYSVSREKKESFPLTVTSAQKNPTAFYLCATSTGVSYEQYFGPGTRLTVT.

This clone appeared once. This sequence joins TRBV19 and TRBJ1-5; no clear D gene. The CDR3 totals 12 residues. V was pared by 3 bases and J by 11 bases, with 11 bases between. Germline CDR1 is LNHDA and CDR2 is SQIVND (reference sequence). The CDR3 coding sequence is TGTGCCAGTAGTATGACGTCCCGGGCCCAGCATTTT. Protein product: CASSMTSRAQHF. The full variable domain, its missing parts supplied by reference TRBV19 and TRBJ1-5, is DGGITQSPKYLFRKEGQNVTLSCEQNLNHDAMYWYRQDPGQGLRLIYYSQIVNDFQKGDIAEGYSVSREKKESFPLTVTSAQKNPTAFYLCASSMTSRAQHFGDGTRLSIL.

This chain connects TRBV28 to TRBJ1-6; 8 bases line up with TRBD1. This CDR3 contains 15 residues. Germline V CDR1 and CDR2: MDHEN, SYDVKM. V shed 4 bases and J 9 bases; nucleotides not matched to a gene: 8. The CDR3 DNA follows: TGTGCCAGCAGTTCCCCAGACAGGGGTTTTTCACCCCTCCACTTT. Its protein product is CASSSPDRGFSPLHF.

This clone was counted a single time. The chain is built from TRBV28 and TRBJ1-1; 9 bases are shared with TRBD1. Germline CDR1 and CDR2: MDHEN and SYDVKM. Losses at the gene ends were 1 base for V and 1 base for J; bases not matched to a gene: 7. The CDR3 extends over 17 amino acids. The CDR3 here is CASSLFALQGANTEAFF. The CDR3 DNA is TGTGCCAGCAGTTTATTTGCCCTACAGGGGGCGAACACTGAAGCTTTCTTT.